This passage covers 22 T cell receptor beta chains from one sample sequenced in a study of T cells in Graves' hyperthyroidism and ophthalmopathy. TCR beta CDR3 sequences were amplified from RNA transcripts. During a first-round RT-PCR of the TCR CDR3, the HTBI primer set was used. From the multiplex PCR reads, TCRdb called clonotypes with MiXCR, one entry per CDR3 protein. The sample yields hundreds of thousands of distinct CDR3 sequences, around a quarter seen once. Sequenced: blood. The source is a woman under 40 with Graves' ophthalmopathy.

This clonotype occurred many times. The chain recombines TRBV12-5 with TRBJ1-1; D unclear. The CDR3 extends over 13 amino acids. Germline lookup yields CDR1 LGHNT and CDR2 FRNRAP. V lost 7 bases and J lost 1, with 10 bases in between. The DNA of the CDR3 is TGTGCTAGTGCCCGGACGGCGAACACTGAAGCTTTCTTT. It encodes CASARTANTEAFF.

The chain's CDR3 is CSVDEGSYEQYF. The CDR3 region has the DNA TGCAGCGTTGACGAGGGTTCCTACGAGCAGTACTTC. The J gene is TRBJ2-7, the V gene TRBV29-1; D possibly corresponds to TRBD2 (5 bases). Germline values: CDR1 SQVTM, CDR2 ANQGSEA. The CDR3 covers 12 residues. Trimming pared 3 bases from V and 1 base from J, leaving 7 bases between.

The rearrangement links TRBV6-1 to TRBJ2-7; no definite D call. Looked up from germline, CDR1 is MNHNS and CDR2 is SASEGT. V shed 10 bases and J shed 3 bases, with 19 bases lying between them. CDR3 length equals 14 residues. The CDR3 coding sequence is TGTGCCACCTACGAAACAATGAGAGACTACGAGCAGTACTTC. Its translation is CATYETMRDYEQYF.

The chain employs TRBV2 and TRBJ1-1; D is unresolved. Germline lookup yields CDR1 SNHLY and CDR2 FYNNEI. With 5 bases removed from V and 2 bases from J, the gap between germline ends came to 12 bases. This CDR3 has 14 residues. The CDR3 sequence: CASSPLDGNTEAFF. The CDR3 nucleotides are TGTGCCAGCAGTCCCCTAGACGGAAACACTGAAGCTTTCTTT. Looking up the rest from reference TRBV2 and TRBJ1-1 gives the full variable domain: EPEVTQTPSHQVTQMGQEVILRCVPISNHLYFYWYRQILGQKVEFLVSFYNNEISEKSEIFDDQFSVERPDGSNFTLKIRSTKLEDSAMYFCASSPLDGNTEAFFGQGTRLTVV.

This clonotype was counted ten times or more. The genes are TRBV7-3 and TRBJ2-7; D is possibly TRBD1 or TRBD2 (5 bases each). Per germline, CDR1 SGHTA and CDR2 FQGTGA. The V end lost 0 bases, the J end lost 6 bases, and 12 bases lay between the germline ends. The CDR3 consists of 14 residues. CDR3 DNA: TGTGCCAGCAGCTTAACTGGCAGGGCGGGCGAGCAGTACTTC. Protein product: CASSLTGRAGEQYF. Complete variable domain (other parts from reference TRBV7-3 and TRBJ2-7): GAGVSQTPSNKVTEKGKYVELRCDPISGHTALYWYRQSLGQGPEFLIYFQGTGAADDSGLPNDRFFAVRPEGSVSTLKIQRTERGDSAVYLCASSLTGRAGEQYFGPGTRLTVT.

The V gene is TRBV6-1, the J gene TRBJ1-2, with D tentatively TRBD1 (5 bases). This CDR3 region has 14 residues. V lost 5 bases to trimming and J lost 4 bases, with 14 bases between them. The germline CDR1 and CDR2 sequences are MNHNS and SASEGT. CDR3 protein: CASSTGGVGYGYTF. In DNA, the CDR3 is TGTGCCAGCAGTACCGGGGGGGTGGGCTATGGCTACACCTTC.

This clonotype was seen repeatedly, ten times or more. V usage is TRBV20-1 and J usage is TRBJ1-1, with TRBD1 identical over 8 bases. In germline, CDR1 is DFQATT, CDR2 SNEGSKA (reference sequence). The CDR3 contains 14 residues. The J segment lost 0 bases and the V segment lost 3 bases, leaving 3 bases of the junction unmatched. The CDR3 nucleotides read TGCAGTGCTAGGACAGGGGCGTTGAACACTGAAGCTTTCTTT. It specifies CSARTGALNTEAFF.

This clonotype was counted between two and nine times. The CDR3 sequence: CAGAGSRRKEQYF. The CDR3 DNA reads TGTGCCGGAGCGGGATCCCGAAGAAAGGAGCAGTACTTC. The chain links TRBV2 to TRBJ2-7; TRBD2 aligns across 7 bases. The CDR3 covers 13 residues. From germline, CDR1 is SNHLY and CDR2 FYNNEI. Losses at the gene ends were 11 bases for V and 7 bases for J; bases not matched to a gene: 14.

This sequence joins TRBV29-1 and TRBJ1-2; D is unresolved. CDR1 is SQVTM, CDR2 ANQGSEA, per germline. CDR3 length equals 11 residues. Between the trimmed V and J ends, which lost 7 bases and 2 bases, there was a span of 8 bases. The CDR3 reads CSGSENYGYTF. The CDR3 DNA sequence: TGCAGCGGTAGCGAGAACTATGGCTACACCTTC.

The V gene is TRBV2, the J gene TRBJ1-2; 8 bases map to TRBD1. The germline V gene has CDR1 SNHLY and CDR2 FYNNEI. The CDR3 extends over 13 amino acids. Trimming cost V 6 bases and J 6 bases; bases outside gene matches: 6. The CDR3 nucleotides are TGTGCCAGCAGAGCCGGGACAGGTGATGGCTACACCTTC. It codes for CASRAGTGDGYTF.

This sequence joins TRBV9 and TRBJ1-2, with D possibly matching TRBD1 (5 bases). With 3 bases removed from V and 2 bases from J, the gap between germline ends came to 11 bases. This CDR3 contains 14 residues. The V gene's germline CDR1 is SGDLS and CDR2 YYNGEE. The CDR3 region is CASSARWGNYGYTF. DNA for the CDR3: TGTGCCAGCAGCGCCCGATGGGGCAACTATGGCTACACCTTC. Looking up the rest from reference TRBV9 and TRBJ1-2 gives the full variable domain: DSGVTQTPKHLITATGQRVTLRCSPRSGDLSVYWYQQSLDQGLQFLIQYYNGEERAKGNILERFSAQQFPDLHSELNLSSLELGDSALYFCASSARWGNYGYTFGSGTRLTVV.

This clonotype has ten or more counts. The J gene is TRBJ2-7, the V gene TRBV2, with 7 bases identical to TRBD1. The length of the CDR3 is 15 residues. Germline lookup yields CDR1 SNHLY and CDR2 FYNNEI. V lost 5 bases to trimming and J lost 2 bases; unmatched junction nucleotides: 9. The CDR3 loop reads CASSPNRQGPYEQYF. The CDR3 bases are TGTGCCAGCAGTCCTAATCGACAGGGTCCCTACGAGCAGTACTTC.

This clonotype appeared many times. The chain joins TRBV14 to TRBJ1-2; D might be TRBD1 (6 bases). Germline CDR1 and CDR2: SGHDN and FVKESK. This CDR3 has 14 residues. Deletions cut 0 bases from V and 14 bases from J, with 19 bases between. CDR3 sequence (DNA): TGTGCCAGCAGCCAAGAGGGACATCGTAGGACTAGAACCTTC. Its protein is CASSQEGHRRTRTF.

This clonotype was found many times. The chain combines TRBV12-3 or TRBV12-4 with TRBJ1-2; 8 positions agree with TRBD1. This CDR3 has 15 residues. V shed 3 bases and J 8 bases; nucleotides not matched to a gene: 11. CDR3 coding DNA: TGTGCCAGCAGTTTGTCCCCCGCAGGGGGCATCGGCTACACCTTC. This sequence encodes CASSLSPAGGIGYTF.

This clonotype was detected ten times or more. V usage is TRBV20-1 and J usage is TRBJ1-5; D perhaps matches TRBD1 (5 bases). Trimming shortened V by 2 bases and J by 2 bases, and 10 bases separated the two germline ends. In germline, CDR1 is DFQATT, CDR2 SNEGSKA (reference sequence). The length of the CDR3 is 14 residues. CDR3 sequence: CSARRGFGNQPQHF. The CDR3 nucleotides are TGCAGTGCTAGACGGGGGTTTGGCAATCAGCCCCAGCATTTT.

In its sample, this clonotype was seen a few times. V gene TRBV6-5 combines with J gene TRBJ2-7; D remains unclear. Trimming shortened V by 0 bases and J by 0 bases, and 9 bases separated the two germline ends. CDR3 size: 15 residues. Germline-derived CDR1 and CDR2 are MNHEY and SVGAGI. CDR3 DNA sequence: TGTGCCAGCAGTTACTCTCGTGTCCTCTCCTACGAGCAGTACTTC. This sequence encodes CASSYSRVLSYEQYF.

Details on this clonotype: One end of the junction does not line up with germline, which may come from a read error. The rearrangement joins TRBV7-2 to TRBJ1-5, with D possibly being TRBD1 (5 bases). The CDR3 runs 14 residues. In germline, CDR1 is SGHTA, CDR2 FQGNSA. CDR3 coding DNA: TGTGTCAGCAGCTTAGTAGGGGCATCGGAGCCCCAGCATTTT. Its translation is CVSSLVGASEPQHF. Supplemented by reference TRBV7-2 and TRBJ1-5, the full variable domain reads GAGVSQSPSNKVTEKGKDVELRCDPISGHTALYWYRQSLGQGLEFLIYFQGNSAPDKSGLPSDRFSAERTGGSVSTLTIQRTQQEDSAVYLCVSSLVGASEPQHFGDGTRLSIL.

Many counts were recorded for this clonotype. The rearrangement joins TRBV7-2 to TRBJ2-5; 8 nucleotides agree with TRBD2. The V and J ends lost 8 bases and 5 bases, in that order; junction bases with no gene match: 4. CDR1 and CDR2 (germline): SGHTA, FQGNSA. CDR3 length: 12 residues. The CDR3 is CASGLAGETQYF. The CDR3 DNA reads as TGTGCCAGCGGACTAGCCGGTGAGACCCAGTACTTC.

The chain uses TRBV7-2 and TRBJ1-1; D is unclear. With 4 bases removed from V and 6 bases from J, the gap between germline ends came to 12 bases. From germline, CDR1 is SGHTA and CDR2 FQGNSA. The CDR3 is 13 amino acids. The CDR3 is CASSSERTAEAFF. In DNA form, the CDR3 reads TGTGCCAGCAGCTCCGAAAGGACGGCTGAAGCTTTCTTT.

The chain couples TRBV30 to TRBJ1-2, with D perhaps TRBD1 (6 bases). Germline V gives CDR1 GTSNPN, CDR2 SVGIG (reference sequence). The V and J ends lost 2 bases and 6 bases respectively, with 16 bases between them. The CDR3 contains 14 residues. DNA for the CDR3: TGTGCCTGGAGTAAGGTTACAGGGTCCCATGGCTACACCTTC. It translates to CAWSKVTGSHGYTF. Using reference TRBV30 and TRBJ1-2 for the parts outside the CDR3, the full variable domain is SQTIHQWPATLVQPVGSPLSLECTVEGTSNPNLYWYRQAAGRGLQLLFYSVGIGQISSEVPQNLSASRPQDRQFILSSKKLLLSDSGFYLCAWSKVTGSHGYTFGSGTRLTVV.

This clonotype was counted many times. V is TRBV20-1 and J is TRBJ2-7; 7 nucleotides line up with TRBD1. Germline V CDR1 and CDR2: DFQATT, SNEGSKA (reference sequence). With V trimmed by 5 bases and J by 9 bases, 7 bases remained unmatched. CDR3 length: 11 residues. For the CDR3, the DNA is TGCAGTGCTTCGGACAGGCGCGTGCAGTACTTC. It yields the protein CSASDRRVQYF.

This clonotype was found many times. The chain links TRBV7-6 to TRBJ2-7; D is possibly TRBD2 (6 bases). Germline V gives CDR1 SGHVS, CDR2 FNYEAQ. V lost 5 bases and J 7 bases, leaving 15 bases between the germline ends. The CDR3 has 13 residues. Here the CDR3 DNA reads TGTGCCAGCAGCGACAGACTAGATGGAGAGCAGTACTTC. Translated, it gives CASSDRLDGEQYF.